This TCR beta chain was captured in a study of blood T cell repertoires in COVID-19. Whole-study context: PBMCs, B-cell-depleted T cells, or T cells provided the cDNA or gDNA that made up the material.

The ends lost 3 bases at V and 4 bases at J; junction bases unmatched: 5. In germline, CDR1 is MGHRA, CDR2 YSYEKL. CDR3 length: 16 residues. The table lists this clone with a few counts. The method was immunoSEQ multiplex PCR; TCRdb's version includes in-frame clones alone and lacks a portion of them. The table includes approximately 150,000 clones, over 70% detected once. Sequences were obtained from PBMCs or T cells enriched from blood (not recorded which). V usage is TRBV4-1 and J usage is TRBJ2-3; 12 positions match TRBD2. The source of this sequence is a woman between 40 and 55 years old with acute COVID-19. The CDR3 DNA sequence: TGCGCCAGCAGCCAGACGCTAGCGGGAGGGGCAGATACGCAGTATTTT. Its translation: CASSQTLAGGADTQYF.